Each of the 2 T cell receptor beta chains below was sequenced from the same sample in a study of PD-L1 blockade in urothelial cancer. Indicated time point: peripheral blood 6 weeks after treatment start. Repertoires were generated with immunoSEQ multiplex PCR, while TCRdb's copy carries only in-frame clones and drops some. The table has around 110,000 clones, roughly 90% seen once. The specimen comprised PBMCs, sampled around atezolizumab (anti-PD-L1) treatment. Source of these receptors: a man in his fifties or sixties with urothelial cancer.

The V call is TRBV5-1, the J call TRBJ1-1; 7 bases map to TRBD1. The germline CDR1 and CDR2 sequences are SGHRS and YFSETQ. Trimming cost V 4 bases and J 0 bases; bases outside gene matches: 12. This CDR3 contains 17 residues. CDR3 in amino acids: CASSLGGQAPLNTEAFF. CDR3 nucleotides: TGCGCCAGCAGCCTCGGAGGACAGGCGCCATTGAACACTGAAGCTTTCTTT.

This clone was seen just once. V gene TRBV7-9 combines with J gene TRBJ2-1; a possible D gene is TRBD1 (6 bases). Trimming took off 5 bases at V and 1 base at J, with 12 bases between the two ends. Germline CDR1 reads SEHNR; CDR2 reads FQNEAQ (reference sequence). This CDR3 comprises 15 residues. The CDR3 DNA sequence: TGTGCCAGCAGCCCCAATAGGGGGTCCTACAATGAGCAGTTCTTC. It specifies CASSPNRGSYNEQFF.